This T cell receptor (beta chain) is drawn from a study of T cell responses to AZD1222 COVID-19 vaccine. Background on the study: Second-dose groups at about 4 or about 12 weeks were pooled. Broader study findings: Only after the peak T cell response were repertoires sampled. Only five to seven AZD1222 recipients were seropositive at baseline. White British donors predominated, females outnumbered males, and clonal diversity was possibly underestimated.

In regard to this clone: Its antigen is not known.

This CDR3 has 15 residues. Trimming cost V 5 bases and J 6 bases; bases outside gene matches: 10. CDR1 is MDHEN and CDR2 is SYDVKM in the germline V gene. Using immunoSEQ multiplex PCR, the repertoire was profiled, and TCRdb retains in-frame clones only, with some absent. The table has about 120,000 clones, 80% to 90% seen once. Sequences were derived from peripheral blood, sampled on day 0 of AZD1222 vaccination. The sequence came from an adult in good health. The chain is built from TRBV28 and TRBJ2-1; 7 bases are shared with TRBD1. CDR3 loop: CASSPGTAPSNEQFF. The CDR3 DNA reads TGTGCCAGCAGTCCCGGGACAGCACCTTCCAATGAGCAGTTCTTC. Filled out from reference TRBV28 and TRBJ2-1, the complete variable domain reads DVKVTQSSRYLVKRTGEKVFLECVQDMDHENMFWYRQDPGLGLRLIYFSYDVKMKEKGDIPEGYSVSREKKERFSLILESASTNQTSMYLCASSPGTAPSNEQFFGPGTRLTVL.